This T cell receptor beta chain was recorded in a study of blood T cell repertoires in COVID-19. Authors' data handling: From reference gene primer amplification, estimates of nucleated cell counts were derived. TCRdb's table, derived via immunoSEQ multiplex PCR, lists solely in-frame clones and lacks some. That table is the source of V, J and clone size, and D and trimming were worked out from the DNA. The sample includes about 390,000 clones, around nine tenths of them seen just once. CDR1 is SNHLY and CDR2 is FYNNEI in the germline V gene. V lost 5 bases, J lost 8 bases, and 15 bases lay in between. The CDR3 runs to 14 residues. Enrollees, about 18 to 95 years old, lived in about two dozen US areas. Each participant's cohort was designated according to participant-reported clinical history.

This chain uses TRBV2 with TRBJ1-4, with D uncertain. This TCR was recovered from a woman in her fifties or sixties who had recovered from COVID-19. The sample consisted of PBMCs or T cells enriched from blood (not recorded which). The CDR3 nucleotides are TGTGCCAGCAGTCGTGGGCCAGAGACAGAAAAACTGTTTTTT. Translation gives CASSRGPETEKLFF.